This is a list of T cell receptor beta chains from one sample in a study of shared clonotypes between healthy human individuals. The repertoire was sequenced with immunoSEQ multiplex PCR; TCRdb's copy has only in-frame clones and lacks some. The sample comprises millions of clones, about 93% of which are singletons, and approximately 1.7% rests with the top ten. Input material: naive CD8+ T cells from PBMCs. The receptors were gathered from a man younger than 30 in good health. Some clones in this sample may be carry-over from other donors' samples. CDR3s include the opening cysteine and the closing phenylalanine or tryptophan. The D gene is left open where the match is weak. Part of the rows lack a size; the others show once, few, many or a class for expanded clones.

abundance | j_gene | v_gene | d_gene | CDR3nt | CDR3aa
NA | TRBJ2-1 | TRBV7-6 | NA | TGTGCCAGCAGCGCCAGGGATGAGCAGTTCTTC | CASSARDEQFF
NA | TRBJ1-4 | TRBV29-1 | NA | TGCAGCGCAACAGGTGGGGTTACCGAAAAACTGTTTTTT | CSATGGVTEKLFF
NA | TRBJ2-1 | TRBV9 | NA | TGTGCCAGCAGCGTAGGGCAGGGGCACTACAATGAGCAGTTCTTC | CASSVGQGHYNEQFF
NA | TRBJ2-3 | TRBV4-2 | TRBD2 | TGTGCCAGCAGCCAAGCCCCCCTACTAGCGGGAGTCGCAGATACGCAGTATTTT | CASSQAPLLAGVADTQYF
NA | TRBJ2-1 | TRBV11-2 | TRBD2 | TGTGCCAGCAGCTTCGCGGGGGATGAGCAGTTCTTC | CASSFAGDEQFF
NA | TRBJ2-1 | TRBV7-9 | TRBD2 | TGTGCCAGCAGCTCAGGACTAGCCGGTGAGCAGTTCTTC | CASSSGLAGEQFF
NA | TRBJ2-2 | TRBV5-6 | NA | TGTGCCAGCAGAACCGGGTTCGGACTCACCGGGGAGCTGTTTTTT | CASRTGFGLTGELFF
NA | TRBJ1-1 | TRBV9 | NA | TGTGCCAGCAGATCGACAGGAGACACTGAAGCTTTCTTT | CASRSTGDTEAFF
NA | TRBJ1-5 | TRBV13 | NA | TGTGCCAGCAGCTTAGGAGGCACCTCCAACAATCAGCCCCAGCATTTT | CASSLGGTSNNQPQHF
NA | TRBJ2-1 | TRBV9 | NA | TGTGCCAGCAGCGTAGGACTCACGGACAATGAGCAGTTCTTC | CASSVGLTDNEQFF
NA | TRBJ2-1 | TRBV4-2 | TRBD2 | TGTGCCAGCAGCCTTCTCCTAGGGACTAGCGGCAATGAGCAGTTCTTC | CASSLLLGTSGNEQFF
NA | TRBJ2-1 | TRBV5-6 | NA | TGTGCCAGCAGCTCCGTCCTAAATGAGCAGTTCTTC | CASSSVLNEQFF
NA | TRBJ1-5 | TRBV19 | NA | TGTGCCAGTAGTATCCGCAGACAGCTAGCGGGCAATCAGCCCCAGCATTTT | CASSIRRQLAGNQPQHF
NA | TRBJ2-6 | TRBV7-9 | NA | TGTGCCAGCAGCCCCTACAACGCAGGTATGGGGGCCAACGTCCTGACTTTC | CASSPYNAGMGANVLTF
NA | TRBJ2-7 | TRBV6-5 | NA | TGTGCCAGCAGTTATGGAGGATACTACGAGCAGTACTTC | CASSYGGYYEQYF
once | TRBJ1-2 | TRBV30 | NA | TGTGCCTGGAGTGTATGGGACTTACCACCCTATGGCTACACCTTC | CAWSVWDLPPYGYTF
once | TRBJ2-1 | TRBV29-1 | TRBD2 | TGCAGCGTTGAAGGACTAGCGGGGGGGCCCTACAATGAGCAGTTCTTC | CSVEGLAGGPYNEQFF
few | TRBJ1-1 | TRBV29-1 | TRBD1 | TGCAGCGTTGAGACAGGGAGGGACACTGAAGCTTTCTTT | CSVETGRDTEAFF
NA | TRBJ2-1 | TRBV14 | NA | TGTGCCAGCAGCCAAGATTTAGAGAATGAGTTTTTTCCCCTTAATGAGCAGTTCTTC | CASSQDLENEFFPLNEQFF
NA | TRBJ1-6 | TRBV30 | NA | TGTGCCTGGAGTCCACAGCGCCCGCCCCTCCACTTT | CAWSPQRPPLHF
NA | TRBJ1-2 | TRBV10-3 | TRBD1 | TGTGCCATCAGTGAGTCATGGCGGGACAGGAACATCGTAACCTACACCTTC | CAISESWRDRNIVTYTF
NA | TRBJ2-1 | TRBV7-3 | NA | TGTGCCAGCTCAGTCTTCGGGATTCCCTACAATGAGCAGTTCTTC | CASSVFGIPYNEQFF
NA | TRBJ2-1 | TRBV27 | NA | TGTGCCAGCAGTCCCCGGATACGGGAATACAATGAGCAGTTCTTC | CASSPRIREYNEQFF
NA | TRBJ1-2 | TRBV27 | TRBD1 | TGTGCCAGCAGCCCACAGGGGGCAACTAACTATGGCTACACCTTC | CASSPQGATNYGYTF
NA | TRBJ2-3 | TRBV19 | NA | TGTGCCAGTAGTATTGGGTGGTACGGACTTACAGATACGCAGTATTTT | CASSIGWYGLTDTQYF
NA | TRBJ1-2 | TRBV28 | NA | TGTGCCAGCAGTTTACGGTCCTGGGGGGCGCATGGCTACACCTTC | CASSLRSWGAHGYTF
NA | TRBJ2-1 | TRBV4-2 | NA | TGTGCCAGCAGTGACCTCGGGCGGCAGTTCTTC | CASSDLGRQFF
NA | TRBJ1-1 | TRBV27 | NA | TGTGCCAGCAGTTTATCCCTCAGGGACACTGAAGCTTTCTTT | CASSLSLRDTEAFF
NA | TRBJ1-4 | TRBV6-5 | TRBD1 | TGTGCCAGCAGTTTACAACAGGGGCGATTCTTTGAAAAACTGTTTTTT | CASSLQQGRFFEKLFF
NA | TRBJ1-5 | TRBV30 | NA | TGTGCCTGGGGGCCGGGACATATTAATCAGCCCCAGCATTTT | CAWGPGHINQPQHF
NA | TRBJ1-5 | TRBV5-1 | TRBD1 | TGCGCCAGCAGCCCCCATCCGGGACAGGGTCCTCAGCCCCAGCATTTT | CASSPHPGQGPQPQHF
NA | TRBJ2-1 | TRBV25-1 | NA | TGTGCCAGCAAGGTGTCGGGTGAGCAGTTCTTC | CASKVSGEQFF